The 12 T cell receptor beta chains listed next were all sequenced from one sample in a study of cytomegalovirus exposure and HLA in healthy donors. PCR employed 60 Vbeta and 13 Jbeta primers. Clones were read by immunoSEQ multiplex PCR, and TCRdb kept only the in-frame ones, dropping some. The table includes under 100,000 clones, under 80% detected once. Sequenced input: PBMCs. The receptors were sampled from a boy younger than 18 in good health and CMV-seronegative.

Only a few counts were recorded for this clone. CDR3 region: CASSFTTNIYGYTF. As DNA, the CDR3 is TGTGCCAGCAGCTTTACAACAAATATCTATGGCTACACCTTC. The chain joins TRBV7-2 to TRBJ1-2; D is uncertain. CDR1 and CDR2 from the germline V gene are SGHTA and FQGNSA. The V gene lost 3 bases and the J gene lost 4 bases, with 12 bases spanning the gap. The CDR3 covers 14 residues. The full variable domain, completed using reference TRBV7-2 and TRBJ1-2, is GAGVSQSPSNKVTEKGKDVELRCDPISGHTALYWYRQSLGQGLEFLIYFQGNSAPDKSGLPSDRFSAERTGGSVSTLTIQRTQQEDSAVYLCASSFTTNIYGYTFGSGTRLTVV.

This chain uses TRBV7-9 with TRBJ2-7; D is unresolved. This CDR3 spans 14 amino acids. V was cut by 5 bases and J by 1 base, with 12 bases left in between. CDR1 and CDR2 from the germline V gene are SEHNR and FQNEAQ (reference sequence). The CDR3 region is CASSPRVESYEQYF. The CDR3 DNA follows: TGTGCCAGCAGCCCTCGGGTCGAGTCCTACGAGCAGTACTTC.

The chain uses TRBV29-1 and TRBJ2-7, with a weak D call TRBD2 (6 bases). With 6 bases removed from V and 9 bases from J, the gap between germline ends came to 27 bases. Germline CDR1 SQVTM, CDR2 ANQGSEA. The CDR3 extends over 15 amino acids. The CDR3 loop is CSVSRGALPQRGQYF. The DNA for the CDR3 is TGCAGCGTCTCCCGCGGGGCGCTACCGCAACGGGGGCAGTACTTC.

This clone was counted between two and nine times. This rearrangement joins TRBV9 to TRBJ2-2, with D perhaps matching TRBD1 (5 bases). CDR1 and CDR2 from the germline V gene are SGDLS and YYNGEE. Trimming took 8 bases from V and 11 from J, leaving 16 bases between them. The CDR3 runs 12 residues. The CDR3 is CASLGQFGELFF. The CDR3, as DNA: TGTGCCAGTCTTGGACAATTTGGCGAGCTGTTTTTT.

This clone was detected only a few times. In DNA, the CDR3 is TGTGCCAGCAGCTCGGACAGGGCTGACACCGGGGAGCTGTTTTTT. It translates to CASSSDRADTGELFF. The V gene is TRBV5-4, the J gene TRBJ2-2; 8 nucleotides agree with TRBD1. The trim removed 3 bases at V and 3 bases at J, leaving 4 bases unmatched. The CDR3 is 15 residues long. Germline CDR1 and CDR2: SGHNT and YYREEE (reference sequence).

V is TRBV7-8 and J is TRBJ2-7; no clear D gene. V was clipped by 10 bases and J by 0 bases, with 16 bases between them. The CDR3 has 14 amino acids. CDR1 is SGHVS and CDR2 is FQNEAQ in the germline V gene. The CDR3 sequence is CATKPPTSSYEQYF. CDR3 coding DNA: TGTGCCACCAAACCCCCGACAAGCTCCTACGAGCAGTACTTC.

This rearrangement joins TRBV6-5 to TRBJ1-6, with D perhaps matching TRBD1 (6 bases). With 0 bases removed from V and 7 bases from J, the gap between germline ends came to 10 bases. The CDR3 consists of 15 residues. Per germline, CDR1 MNHEY and CDR2 SVGAGI. The CDR3 is CASSYSSRGNSPLHF. The CDR3 bases are TGTGCCAGCAGTTACTCGAGTAGGGGGAATTCACCCCTCCACTTT.

Concerning this clone itself: An end of the junction does not agree with germline; a read error may underlie this. This rearrangement joins TRBV4-1 to TRBJ1-2; 11 bases map to TRBD1. Germline V gene data show CDR1 as MGHRA and CDR2 as YSYEKL. This CDR3 is built from 17 residues. CDR3 loop: CASSQTKGTGGNYGYTF. The CDR3 nucleotides read TGCGCCAGTAGCCAAACTAAAGGGACAGGGGGAAACTATGGCTACACCTTC.

This CDR3 reads CASSDKPGTGYGYTF. As DNA, the CDR3 is TGTGCCAGCAGCGACAAACCCGGGACAGGGTATGGCTACACCTTC. The chain carries TRBV11-2 and TRBJ1-2; 9 nucleotides match TRBD1. The V segment lost 5 bases and the J segment 5 bases; nucleotides outside the gene matches: 9. The CDR3 has 15 amino acids. Germline assignment: CDR1 SGHAT and CDR2 FQNNGV.

The V and J genes are TRBV6-5 and TRBJ1-1; TRBD1 is a possible D gene (5 bases). Trimming cost V 7 bases and J 1 base, with 10 bases left between them. The length of the CDR3 is 13 residues. Germline-derived CDR1 and CDR2 are MNHEY and SVGAGI. This CDR3 reads CASIRDRNTEAFF. The CDR3 nucleotides read TGTGCCAGCATCCGCGACAGGAACACTGAAGCTTTCTTT.

The chain uses TRBV7-2 and TRBJ2-7, with D hard to call. CDR1 and CDR2 (germline): SGHTA, FQGNSA. The CDR3 extends over 17 amino acids. The V end was cut by 0 bases, the J end by 4 bases, with 19 bases between. CDR3 coding DNA: TGTGCCAGCAGCTTAGCCCCCTCTCGACTCCCCTGGTACGAGCAGTACTTC. It specifies CASSLAPSRLPWYEQYF.

V and J are TRBV15 and TRBJ2-7, with D perhaps matching TRBD2 (6 bases). The CDR3 has 14 residues. The V gene lost 4 bases and the J gene lost 2 bases, with 12 bases spanning the gap. Germline-derived CDR1 and CDR2 are LNHNV and YYDKDF (reference sequence). The CDR3 is CATSTRGKAYEQYF. In nucleotides, the CDR3 is TGTGCCACCAGCACTCGGGGGAAGGCCTACGAGCAGTACTTC. The whole variable domain, filled in from reference TRBV15 and TRBJ2-7, reads DAMVIQNPRYQVTQFGKPVTLSCSQTLNHNVMYWYQQKSSQAPKLLFHYYDKDFNNEADTPDNFQSRRPNTSFCFLDIRSPGLGDTAMYLCATSTRGKAYEQYFGPGTRLTVT.